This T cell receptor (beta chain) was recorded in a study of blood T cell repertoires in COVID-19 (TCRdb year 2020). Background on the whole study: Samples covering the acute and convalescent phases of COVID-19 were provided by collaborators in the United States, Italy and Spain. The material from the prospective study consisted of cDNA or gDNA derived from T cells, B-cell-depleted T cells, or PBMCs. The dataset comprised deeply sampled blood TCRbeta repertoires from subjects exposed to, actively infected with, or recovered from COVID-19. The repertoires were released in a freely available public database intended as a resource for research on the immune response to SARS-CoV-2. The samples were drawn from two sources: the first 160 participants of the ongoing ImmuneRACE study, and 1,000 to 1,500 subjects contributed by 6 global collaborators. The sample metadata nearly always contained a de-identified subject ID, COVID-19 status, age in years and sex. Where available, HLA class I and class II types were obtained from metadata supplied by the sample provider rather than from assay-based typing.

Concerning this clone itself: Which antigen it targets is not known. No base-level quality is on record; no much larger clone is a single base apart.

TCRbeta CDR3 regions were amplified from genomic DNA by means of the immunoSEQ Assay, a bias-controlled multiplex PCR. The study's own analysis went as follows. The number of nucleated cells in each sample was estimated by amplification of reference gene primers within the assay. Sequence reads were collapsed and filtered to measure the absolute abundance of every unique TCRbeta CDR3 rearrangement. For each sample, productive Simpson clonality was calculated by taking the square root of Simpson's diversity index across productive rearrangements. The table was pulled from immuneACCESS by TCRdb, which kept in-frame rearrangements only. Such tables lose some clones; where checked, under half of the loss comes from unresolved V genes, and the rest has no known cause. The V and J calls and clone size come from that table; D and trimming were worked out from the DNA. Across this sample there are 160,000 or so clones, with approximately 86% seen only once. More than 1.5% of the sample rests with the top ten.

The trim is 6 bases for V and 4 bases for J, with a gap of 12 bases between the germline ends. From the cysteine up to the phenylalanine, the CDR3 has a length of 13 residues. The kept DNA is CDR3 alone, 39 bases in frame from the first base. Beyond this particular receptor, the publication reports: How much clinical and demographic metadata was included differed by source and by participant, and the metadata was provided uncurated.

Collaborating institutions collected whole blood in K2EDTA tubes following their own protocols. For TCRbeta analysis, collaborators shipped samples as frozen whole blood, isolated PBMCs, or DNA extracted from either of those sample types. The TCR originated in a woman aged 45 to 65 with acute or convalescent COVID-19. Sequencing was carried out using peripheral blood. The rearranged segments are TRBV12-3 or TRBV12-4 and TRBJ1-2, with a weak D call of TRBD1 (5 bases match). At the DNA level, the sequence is TGTGCCAGCAGCACGGGACTGGGCTATGGCTACACCTTC. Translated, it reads CASSTGLGYGYTF.